This T cell receptor (beta chain) was identified during a study of radiotherapy plus CTLA-4 blockade in lung cancer. General observations from the study: Expansion in blood of tumor-derived TCR clones was seen after radiotherapy plus ipilimumab.

This clone was counted a few times. The antigen remains undetermined. Patients had chemo-refractory metastatic non-small-cell lung cancer and received focal radiation plus CTLA-4 blockade that used ipilimumab. Some clones are missing from TCRdb's copy, which holds only in-frame ones; the method was immunoSEQ multiplex PCR. The sample lists tens of thousands of clones, around 76% occurring once. This sequence originates from a human donor with non-small cell lung cancer whose response to radiotherapy plus ipilimumab could not be evaluated. Some clones in this sample may be carry-over from other donors' samples. The sample in question was peripheral blood, obtained from a patient treated with radiotherapy plus ipilimumab.

CDR3 sequence reads: CAWSVSPSAFF. DNA for the CDR3: TGTGCCTGGAGTGTATCCCCGTCGGCTTTCTTT. J is TRBJ1-1 and V is TRBV30; D not resolved. V was clipped by 0 bases and J by 11 bases, with 10 bases between them. The germline V gene encodes CDR1 GTSNPN and CDR2 SVGIG (reference sequence). The CDR3 sequence is 11 residues long.